This T cell receptor (beta chain) was sequenced for a study of blood T cell repertoires in COVID-19 (dated by TCRdb to 2020 to 2021). Some background on the complete study: Samples covering the acute and convalescent phases of COVID-19 were provided by collaborators in the United States, Italy and Spain. The prospective study material was composed of cDNA or gDNA derived from T cells, B-cell-depleted T cells, or PBMCs. Deeply sampled blood TCRbeta repertoires from subjects exposed to, actively infected with, or recovered from COVID-19 were included in the dataset. The repertoires were released in a freely available public database intended as a resource for research on the immune response to SARS-CoV-2. Samples were obtained from the ongoing ImmuneRACE study (first 160 participants) and from over 1,000 subjects provided by 6 global collaborators. A de-identified subject ID, COVID-19 status, age in years and sex were almost always included in the sample metadata. Where HLA class I and class II types were available, the types were taken from metadata supplied by the sample provider, not from assay-based typing.

V is cut by 2 bases and J by 0 bases, and the space between the germline ends is 8 bases. The CDR3 covers 14 residues, taking in both the cysteine and the phenylalanine. Only the CDR3 part of the read is kept: 42 bases, read in frame from the first base. The CDR1 and CDR2 encoded by the germline V gene are KGHSH and LQKENI. Here is what the overall study found, with its caveats: The amount of clinical and demographic metadata varied by source and participant and was provided uncurated.

In the case of this clone: The clone's antigen remains unknown. No per-base quality is available; no much larger clone lies one base away.

In Seattle, one collaborating source enrolled patients while the infection was active and tracked those patients longitudinally over the course of disease. The collaborating institutions used their own protocols to collect whole blood in K2EDTA tubes. For TCRbeta analysis, collaborators shipped samples as frozen whole blood, isolated PBMCs, or DNA extracted from either of those sample types. TCRbeta CDR3 regions were amplified from genomic DNA by means of the immunoSEQ Assay, a bias-controlled multiplex PCR. The authors' analysis ran thus. Nucleated cell counts per sample were estimated from amplification of reference gene primers within the assay. To quantify the absolute abundance of each unique TCRbeta CDR3 rearrangement, sequence reads were collapsed and filtered. For each sample, productive Simpson clonality was calculated by taking the square root of Simpson's diversity index across productive rearrangements. Here the immuneACCESS table is served through TCRdb, limited to in-frame sequences with V and J called. Missing clones are a known gap in these copies; in checked studies unresolved V genes cover under half, and the rest lacks a known reason. The V and J calls and clone size are taken from that table; D and trimming were inferred from the DNA. The sample has about 170,000 clones on record, roughly 88% of them singletons. Roughly 5.3% of the sample goes to the ten largest clones.

The origin of this receptor is a man between 18 and 35 years old with COVID-19, enrolled during active disease. Input material: peripheral blood. In this chain, TRBV18 is recombined with TRBJ2-7, with TRBD1 perhaps the D gene, on 5 matching bases. The CDR3 protein is CASSPSTDSYEQYF. The nucleotide sequence is given as TGTGCCAGCTCACCATCGACAGACTCCTACGAGCAGTACTTC. This CDR3, with the reference TRBV18 and TRBJ2-7 proteins standing in past its ends, gives the full variable domain NAGVMQNPRHLVRRRGQEARLRCSPMKGHSHVYWYRQLPEEGLKFMVYLQKENIIDESGMPKERFSAEFPKEGPSILRIQQVVRGDSAAYFCASSPSTDSYEQYFGPGTRLTVT.